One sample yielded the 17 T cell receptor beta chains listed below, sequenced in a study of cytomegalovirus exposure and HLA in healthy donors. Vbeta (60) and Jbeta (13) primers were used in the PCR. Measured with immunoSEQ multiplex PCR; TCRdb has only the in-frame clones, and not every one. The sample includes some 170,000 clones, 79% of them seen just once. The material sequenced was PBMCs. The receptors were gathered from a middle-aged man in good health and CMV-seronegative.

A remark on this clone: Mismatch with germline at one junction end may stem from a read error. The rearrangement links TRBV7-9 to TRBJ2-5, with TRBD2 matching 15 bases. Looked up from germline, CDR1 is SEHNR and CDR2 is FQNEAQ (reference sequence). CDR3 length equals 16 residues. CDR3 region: CSSSLEGLAGGETQYF. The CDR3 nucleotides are TGTTCCAGCAGCTTAGAGGGACTAGCGGGAGGAGAGACCCAGTACTTC.

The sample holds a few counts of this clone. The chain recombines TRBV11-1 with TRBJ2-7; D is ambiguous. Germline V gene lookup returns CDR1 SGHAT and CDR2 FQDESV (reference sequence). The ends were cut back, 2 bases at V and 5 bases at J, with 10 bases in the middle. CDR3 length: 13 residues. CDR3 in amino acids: CASSLKLFNEQYF. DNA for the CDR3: TGTGCCAGCAGCTTAAAGCTCTTTAACGAGCAGTACTTC.

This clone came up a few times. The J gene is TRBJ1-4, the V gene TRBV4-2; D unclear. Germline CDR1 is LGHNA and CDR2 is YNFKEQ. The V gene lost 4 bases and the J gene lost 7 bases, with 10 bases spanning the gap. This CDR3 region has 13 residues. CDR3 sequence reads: CASSPDWSEKLFF. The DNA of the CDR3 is TGTGCCAGCAGCCCGGACTGGTCTGAAAAACTGTTTTTT.

The CDR3 here is CASSDSRGPYEQYF. The CDR3 bases are TGTGCCAGCAGTGACTCTAGGGGTCCCTACGAGCAGTACTTC. V is TRBV6-4 and J is TRBJ2-7; the D gene is possibly TRBD1 (5 bases). The CDR3 totals 14 residues. Trimming cost V 0 bases and J 2 bases, with 8 bases left between them. The V gene's germline CDR1 is MRHNA and CDR2 SNTAGT.

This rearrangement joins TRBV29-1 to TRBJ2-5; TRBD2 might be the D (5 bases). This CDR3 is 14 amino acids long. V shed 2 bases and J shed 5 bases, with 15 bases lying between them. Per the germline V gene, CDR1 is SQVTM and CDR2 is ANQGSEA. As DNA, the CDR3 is TGCAGCGTTGAATTCGCGGGTAGTAGGGAGACCCAGTACTTC. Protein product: CSVEFAGSRETQYF.

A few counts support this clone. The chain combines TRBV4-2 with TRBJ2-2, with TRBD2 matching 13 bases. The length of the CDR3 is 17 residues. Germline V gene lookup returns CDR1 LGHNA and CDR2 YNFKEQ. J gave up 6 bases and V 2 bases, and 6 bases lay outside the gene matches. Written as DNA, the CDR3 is TGTGCCAGCAGCCAAAGTGGACTAGCGGGGGTCTCCGGGGAGCTGTTTTTT. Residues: CASSQSGLAGVSGELFF.

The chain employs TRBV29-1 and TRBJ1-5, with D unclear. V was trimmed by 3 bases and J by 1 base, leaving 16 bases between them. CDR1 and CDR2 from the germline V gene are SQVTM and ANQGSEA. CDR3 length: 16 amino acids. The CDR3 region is CSVDVQTGGSNQPQHF. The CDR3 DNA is TGCAGCGTTGATGTTCAGACTGGAGGGAGCAATCAGCCCCAGCATTTT.

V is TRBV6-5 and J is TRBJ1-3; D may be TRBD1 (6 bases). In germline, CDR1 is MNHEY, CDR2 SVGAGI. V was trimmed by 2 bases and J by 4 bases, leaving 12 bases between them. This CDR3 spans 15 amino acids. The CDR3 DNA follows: TGTGCCAGCAGTTACACAAGACAGGCCGGAAACACCATATATTTT. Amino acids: CASSYTRQAGNTIYF.

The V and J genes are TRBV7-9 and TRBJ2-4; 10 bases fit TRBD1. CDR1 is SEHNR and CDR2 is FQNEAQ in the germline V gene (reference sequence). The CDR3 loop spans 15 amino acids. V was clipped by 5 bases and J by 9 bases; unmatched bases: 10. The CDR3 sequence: CASSRRRDRGGIQYF. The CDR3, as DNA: TGTGCCAGCAGCCGTCGCCGGGACAGGGGCGGCATTCAGTACTTC.

The CDR3 region is CASSLGIDRSGELFF. CDR3 DNA sequence: TGCGCCAGCAGCTTGGGGATTGACAGGTCCGGGGAGCTGTTTTTT. This chain uses TRBV5-1 with TRBJ2-2; a possible D gene is TRBD1 (6 bases). Trimming removed 0 bases at V and 6 bases at J, with 12 bases between. CDR1 is SGHRS and CDR2 is YFSETQ in the germline V gene. CDR3 length: 15 amino acids.

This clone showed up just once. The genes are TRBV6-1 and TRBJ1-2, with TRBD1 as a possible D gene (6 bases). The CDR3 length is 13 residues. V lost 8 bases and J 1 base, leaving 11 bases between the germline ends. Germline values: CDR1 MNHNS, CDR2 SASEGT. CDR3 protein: CASVQGLNYGYTF. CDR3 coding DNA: TGTGCCAGCGTCCAGGGGCTTAACTATGGCTACACCTTC.

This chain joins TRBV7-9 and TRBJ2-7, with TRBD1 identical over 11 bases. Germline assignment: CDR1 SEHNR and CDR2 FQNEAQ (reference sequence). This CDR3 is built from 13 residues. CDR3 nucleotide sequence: TGTTCCGGGGGACAGGGGGTGAACTACGAGCAGTACTTC. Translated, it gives CSGGQGVNYEQYF.

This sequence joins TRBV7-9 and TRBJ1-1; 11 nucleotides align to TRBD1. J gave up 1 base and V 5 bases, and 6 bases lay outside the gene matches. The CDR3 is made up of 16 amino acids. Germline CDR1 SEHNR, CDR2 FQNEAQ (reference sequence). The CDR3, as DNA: TGTGCCAGCAGCCCCGGGGACAGGGGGAAGAACACTGAAGCTTTCTTT. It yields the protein CASSPGDRGKNTEAFF.

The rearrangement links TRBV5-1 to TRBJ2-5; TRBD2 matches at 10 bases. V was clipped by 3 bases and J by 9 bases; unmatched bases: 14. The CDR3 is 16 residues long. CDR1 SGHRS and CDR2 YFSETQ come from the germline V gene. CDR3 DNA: TGCGCCAGCAGCTCGGCCCTAGCGGGGGCAGGAGGGGCCCAGTACTTC. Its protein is CASSSALAGAGGAQYF.

CDR3 in amino acids: CASSSLAGGFYNEQFF. The CDR3 DNA reads TGTGCCAGCAGTTCGTTAGCGGGAGGGTTCTACAATGAGCAGTTCTTC. The chain uses TRBV6-5 and TRBJ2-1; 11 nucleotides align to TRBD2. CDR3 size: 16 residues. Trimming at V came to 4 bases and at J to 3 bases, leaving 5 bases not matched to a gene. Germline values: CDR1 MNHEY, CDR2 SVGAGI.

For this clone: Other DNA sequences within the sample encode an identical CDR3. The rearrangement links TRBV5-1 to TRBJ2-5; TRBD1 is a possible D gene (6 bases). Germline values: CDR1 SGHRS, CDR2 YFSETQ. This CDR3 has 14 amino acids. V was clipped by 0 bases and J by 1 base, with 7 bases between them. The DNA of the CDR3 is TGCGCCAGCAGCTTGGGGACAGCCCAAGAGACCCAGTACTTC. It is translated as CASSLGTAQETQYF. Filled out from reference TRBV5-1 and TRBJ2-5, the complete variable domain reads KAGVTQTPRYLIKTRGQQVTLSCSPISGHRSVSWYQQTPGQGLQFLFEYFSETQRNKGNFPGRFSGRQFSNSRSEMNVSTLELGDSALYLCASSLGTAQETQYFGPGTRLLVL.

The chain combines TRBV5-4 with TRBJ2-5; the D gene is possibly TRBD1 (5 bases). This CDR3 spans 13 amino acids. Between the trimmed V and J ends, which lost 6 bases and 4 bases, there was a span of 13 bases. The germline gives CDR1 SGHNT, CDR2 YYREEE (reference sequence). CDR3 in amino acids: CASKAPGPETQYF. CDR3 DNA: TGTGCCAGCAAGGCCCCAGGGCCAGAGACCCAGTACTTC.